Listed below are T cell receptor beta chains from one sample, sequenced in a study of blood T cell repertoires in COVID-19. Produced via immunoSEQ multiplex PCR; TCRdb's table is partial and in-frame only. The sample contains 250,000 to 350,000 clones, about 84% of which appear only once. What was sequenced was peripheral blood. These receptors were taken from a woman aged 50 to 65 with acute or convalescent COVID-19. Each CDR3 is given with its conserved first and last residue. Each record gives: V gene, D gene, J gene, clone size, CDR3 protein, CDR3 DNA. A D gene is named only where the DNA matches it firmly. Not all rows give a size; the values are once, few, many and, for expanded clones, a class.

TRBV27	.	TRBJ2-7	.	CASSLLGEEQYF	TGTGCCAGCAGTTTACTTGGAGAGGAGCAGTACTTC
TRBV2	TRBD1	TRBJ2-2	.	CASSGTGGATGELFF	TGTGCCAGCAGCGGAACAGGGGGCGCGACCGGGGAGCTGTTTTTT
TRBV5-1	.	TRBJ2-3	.	CASSLPLGSTDTQYF	TGCGCCAGCAGCTTACCACTAGGGAGCACAGATACGCAGTATTTT
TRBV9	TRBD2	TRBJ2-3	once	CASSPRLGEGDTQYF	TGTGCCAGCAGCCCTCGACTAGGGGAGGGGGATACGCAGTATTTT
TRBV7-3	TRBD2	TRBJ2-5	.	CASSPLAGVETQYF	TGTGCCAGCAGCCCCCTAGCGGGAGTCGAGACCCAGTACTTC
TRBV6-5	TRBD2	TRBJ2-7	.	CASSYSILAGSYEQYF	TGTGCCAGCAGTTACTCAATCCTAGCGGGCTCCTACGAGCAGTACTTC
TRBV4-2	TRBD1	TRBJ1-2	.	CASSQDRTGQGYTF	TGTGCCAGCAGCCAAGATCGGACAGGTCAGGGCTACACCTTC
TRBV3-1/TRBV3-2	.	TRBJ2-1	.	CASSLYGGEQFF	TGTGCCAGCAGCTTATACGGTGGTGAGCAGTTCTTC
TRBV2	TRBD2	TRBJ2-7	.	CASSSGLAVDEQYF	TGTGCCAGCAGCTCCGGACTAGCGGTAGACGAGCAGTACTTC
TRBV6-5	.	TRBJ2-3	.	CASSYTSRDTQYF	TGTGCCAGCAGTTACACTTCTAGAGATACGCAGTATTTT
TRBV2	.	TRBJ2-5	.	CASSEGQQRRETQYF	TGTGCCAGCAGTGAAGGCCAGCAGCGCAGAGAGACCCAGTACTTC
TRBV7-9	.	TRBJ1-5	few	CASSRDIFNQPQHF	TGTGCCAGCAGTCGGGACATTTTCAATCAGCCCCAGCATTTT
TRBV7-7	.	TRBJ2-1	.	CASSFSRDSYNEQFF	TGTGCCAGCAGCTTCAGTCGTGACTCCTACAATGAGCAGTTCTTC
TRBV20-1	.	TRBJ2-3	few	CSVPTGTLVYF	TGCAGTGTCCCCACCGGGACTCTGGTATATTTT
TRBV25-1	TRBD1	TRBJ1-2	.	CASLRTGTNYGYTF	TGTGCCAGCCTTAGGACAGGGACTAACTATGGCTACACCTTC
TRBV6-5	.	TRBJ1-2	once	CASSYSRGVYGYTF	TGTGCCAGCAGTTACTCGCGGGGCGTCTATGGCTACACCTTC
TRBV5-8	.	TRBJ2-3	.	CASSSDFFTDTQYF	TGTGCCAGCAGTTCGGACTTTTTCACAGATACGCAGTATTTT
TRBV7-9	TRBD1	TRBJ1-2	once	CASSHGTGNYGYTF	TGTGCCAGCAGCCACGGGACAGGCAACTATGGCTACACCTTC
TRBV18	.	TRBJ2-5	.	CASSPTGTSQETQYF	TGTGCCAGCTCACCAACAGGGACCTCCCAAGAGACCCAGTACTTC
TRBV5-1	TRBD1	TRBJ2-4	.	CASSGGQGIQYF	TGCGCCAGCAGCGGGGGACAGGGCATTCAGTACTTC
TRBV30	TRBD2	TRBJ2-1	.	CAWSGTSVYNEQFF	TGTGCCTGGTCCGGGACTAGCGTCTACAATGAGCAGTTCTTC
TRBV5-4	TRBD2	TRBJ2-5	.	CASSIPAGGGETQYF	TGTGCCAGCAGCATCCCGGCGGGAGGAGGGGAGACCCAGTACTTC
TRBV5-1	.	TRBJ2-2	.	CASSSGLGGGGELFF	TGCGCCAGCAGCAGTGGCCTCGGGGGAGGCGGGGAGCTGTTTTTT
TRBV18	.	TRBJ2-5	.	CASSPNNYRDETQYF	TGTGCCAGCTCACCGAATAACTACAGGGACGAGACCCAGTACTTC
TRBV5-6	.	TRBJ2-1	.	CASSLRFSSYNEQFF	TGTGCCAGCAGCTTGCGGTTTAGCTCCTACAATGAGCAGTTCTTC
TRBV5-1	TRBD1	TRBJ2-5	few	CASSAGTGGVETQYF	TGCGCCAGCAGCGCTGGGACAGGGGGCGTCGAGACCCAGTACTTC
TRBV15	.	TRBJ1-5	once	CATSREGGVGQPQHF	TGTGCCACCAGCAGAGAAGGGGGAGTAGGTCAGCCCCAGCATTTT
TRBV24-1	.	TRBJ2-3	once	CATSDSRGFRQADTQYF	TGTGCCACCAGTGATTCTAGGGGCTTCCGCCAGGCAGATACGCAGTATTTT
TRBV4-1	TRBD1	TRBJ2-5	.	CASSRGQGAQETQYF	TGCGCCAGCAGCCGAGGACAGGGGGCACAAGAGACCCAGTACTTC
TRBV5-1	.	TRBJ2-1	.	CASSSGDNPGINEQFF	TGCGCCAGCAGCTCAGGGGACAACCCAGGAATCAATGAGCAGTTCTTC
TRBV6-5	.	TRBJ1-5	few	CASSSQGAGYQPQHF	TGTGCCAGCAGCTCACAGGGAGCCGGATACCAGCCCCAGCATTTT
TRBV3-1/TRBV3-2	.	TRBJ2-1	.	CASSQAQGEQFF	TGTGCCAGCAGCCAAGCCCAGGGTGAGCAGTTCTTC
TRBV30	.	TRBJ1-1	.	CAWSVTVGRDVAFF	TGTGCCTGGAGTGTAACGGTGGGGCGGGACGTGGCTTTCTTT
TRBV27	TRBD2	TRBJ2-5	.	CASSSPTSDQETQYF	TGTGCCAGCAGTTCCCCGACTAGCGACCAAGAGACCCAGTACTTC
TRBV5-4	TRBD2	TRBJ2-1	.	CASSLGGWTSGNEQFF	TGTGCCAGCAGCTTGGGGGGATGGACTAGCGGCAATGAGCAGTTCTTC
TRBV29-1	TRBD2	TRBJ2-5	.	CSVEVSGRETQYF	TGCAGCGTTGAGGTTAGCGGGAGGGAGACCCAGTACTTC
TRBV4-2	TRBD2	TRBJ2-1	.	CASSPTSSGSYEQFF	TGTGCCAGCAGCCCTACCTCTAGCGGGAGCTATGAGCAGTTCTTC
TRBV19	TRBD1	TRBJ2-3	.	CASSIEQGRGTDTQYF	TGTGCCAGTAGTATAGAACAGGGGCGCGGCACAGATACGCAGTATTTT
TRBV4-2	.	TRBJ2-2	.	CASSQGQNTGELFF	TGTGCCAGCAGCCAAGGACAGAACACCGGGGAGCTGTTTTTT
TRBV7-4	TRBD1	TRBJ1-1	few	CASSPGQGQGDTEAFF	TGTGCCAGCAGCCCGGGACAGGGACAGGGGGACACTGAAGCTTTCTTT
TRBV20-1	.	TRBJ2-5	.	CSAERQETQYF	TGCAGTGCTGAGAGGCAGGAGACCCAGTACTTC
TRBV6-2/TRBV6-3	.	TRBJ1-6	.	CASSYANSPLHF	TGTGCCAGCAGTTACGCGAATTCACCCCTCCACTTT
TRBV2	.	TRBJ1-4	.	CASILDRNNEKLFF	.
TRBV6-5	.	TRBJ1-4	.	CASRGTGRDEKLFF	TGTGCCAGCAGGGGGACCGGGAGAGATGAAAAACTGTTTTTT
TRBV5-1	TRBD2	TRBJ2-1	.	CASSWGSSGIINEQFF	TGCGCCAGCAGCTGGGGCTCTAGCGGGATTATCAATGAGCAGTTCTTC
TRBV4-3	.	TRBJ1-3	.	CASSQETGFFSGNTIYF	TGCGCCAGCAGCCAAGAGACAGGCTTTTTCTCTGGAAACACCATATATTTT
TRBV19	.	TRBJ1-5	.	CASSQLGGQQPQHF	TGTGCCAGTAGTCAACTCGGCGGCCAACAGCCCCAGCATTTT
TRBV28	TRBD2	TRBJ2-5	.	CASITSGSQETQYF	TGTGCCAGCATCACTAGCGGGAGTCAAGAGACCCAGTACTTC
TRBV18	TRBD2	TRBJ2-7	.	CASSPPGTSGIGEQYF	TGTGCCAGCTCACCACCTGGGACTAGCGGGATCGGCGAGCAGTACTTC
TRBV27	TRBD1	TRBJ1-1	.	CASRIQGLRAEAFF	TGTGCCAGCAGAATACAGGGGCTAAGGGCTGAAGCTTTCTTT
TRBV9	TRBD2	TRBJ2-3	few	CASSVTSEGGADTQYF	TGTGCCAGCAGCGTGACTAGCGAGGGAGGTGCAGATACGCAGTATTTT
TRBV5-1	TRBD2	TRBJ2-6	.	CASSLGLAGGGGANVLTF	TGCGCCAGCAGCTTGGGTCTAGCGGGAGGTGGAGGGGCCAACGTCCTGACTTTC
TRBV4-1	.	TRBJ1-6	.	CASSQDSGAYNSPLHF	TGCGCCAGCAGCCAAGATTCGGGAGCGTATAATTCACCCCTCCACTTT
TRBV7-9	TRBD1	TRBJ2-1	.	CASSAPTGSSYNEQFF	TGTGCCAGCAGCGCGCCGACAGGGAGCTCCTACAATGAGCAGTTCTTC
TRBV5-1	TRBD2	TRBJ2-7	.	CASSLSGGSYEQYF	TGCGCCAGCAGCCTTTCGGGGGGCTCCTACGAGCAGTACTTC
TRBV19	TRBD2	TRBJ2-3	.	CASSIDQRSGRTPRSTDTQYF	TGTGCCAGTAGTATAGATCAGAGGAGCGGGAGGACACCAAGAAGCACAGATACGCAGTATTTT
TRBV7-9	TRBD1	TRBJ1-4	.	CASSLEGVGQGDSNEKLFF	TGTGCCAGCAGCTTAGAGGGGGTTGGACAGGGCGATTCTAATGAAAAACTGTTTTTT